Below, 29 T cell receptor beta chains from the same sample are listed, as sequenced in a study of T cells after yellow fever vaccination. MiXCR, run by TCRdb on the 5' RACE reads, gives a single entry per CDR3 protein. This table has roughly 400,000 distinct CDR3 sequences, around a sixth appearing once. Here the sequenced sample was PBMCs, taken before the yellow fever booster vaccination. The receptors shown here come from a man aged 18 to 29 who received the YFV17D yellow fever vaccine.

The chain employs TRBV5-1 and TRBJ2-5; D perhaps matches TRBD1 (5 bases). With 4 bases removed from V and 1 base from J, the gap between germline ends came to 8 bases. Looked up from germline, CDR1 is SGHRS and CDR2 is YFSETQ. The CDR3 has 13 amino acids. CDR3 region: CASSRQIQETQYF. Written as DNA, the CDR3 is TGCGCCAGCAGCCGACAGATCCAAGAGACCCAGTACTTC.

V gene TRBV7-9 combines with J gene TRBJ2-5; no clear D gene. The CDR3 spans 17 residues. The germline gives CDR1 SEHNR, CDR2 FQNEAQ (reference sequence). Between the trimmed V and J ends, which lost 5 bases and 5 bases, there was a span of 24 bases. The CDR3 here is CASSPLPGGPKEETQYF. The DNA of the CDR3 is TGTGCCAGCAGCCCGCTCCCGGGTGGACCGAAGGAGGAGACCCAGTACTTC.

This clonotype has only a few counts. The V and J genes are TRBV7-2 and TRBJ1-5; TRBD1 might be the D (6 bases). Germline V gene data show CDR1 as SGHTA and CDR2 as FQGNSA. The germline V and J ends were trimmed by 5 bases and 5 bases, with 10 bases remaining between them. CDR3 length: 13 amino acids. CDR3 DNA sequence: TGTGCCAGCAGCACGGGGGGGCATCAGCCCCAGCATTTT. Its translation is CASSTGGHQPQHF.

This clonotype was seen a few times. The chain uses TRBV12-3 or TRBV12-4 and TRBJ2-5; 12 positions match TRBD1. The CDR3 has 15 residues. V was pared by 8 bases and J by 4 bases, with 8 bases of the junction left unmatched. The CDR3 sequence is CASSTGQGASETQYF. CDR3 in DNA: TGTGCCAGCTCTACGGGACAGGGGGCCTCAGAGACCCAGTACTTC.

Ten or more counts support this clonotype. V usage is TRBV10-3 and J usage is TRBJ1-5; 8 nucleotides match TRBD1. J was trimmed by 3 bases and V by 6 bases; bases with no gene match: 1. Germline CDR1 and CDR2: ENHRY and SYGVKD. This CDR3 has 13 amino acids. Here the CDR3 DNA reads TGTGCCATCAGGGGACAGGCCAATCAGCCCCAGCATTTT. As protein: CAIRGQANQPQHF.

The V and J genes are TRBV6-5 and TRBJ2-2; D remains ambiguous. With 2 bases removed from V and 2 bases from J, the gap between germline ends came to 21 bases. Germline CDR1 MNHEY, CDR2 SVGAGI. The CDR3 is 19 amino acids. CDR3 residues: CASSYNDAWQSFNTGELFF. The CDR3 coding sequence is TGTGCCAGCAGTTACAACGATGCGTGGCAGAGTTTCAACACCGGGGAGCTGTTTTTT.

This clonotype was counted between two and nine times. The chain uses TRBV28 and TRBJ1-1; D not resolved. This CDR3 has 20 amino acids. Germline V gene sequence: CDR1 MDHEN, CDR2 SYDVKM. Trimming shortened V by 3 bases and J by 2 bases, and 28 bases separated the two germline ends. The DNA for the CDR3 is TGTGCCAGCAGTTTGGCCAGTCTTCTACGAAGAAATCGGGATAACACTGAAGCTTTCTTT. It codes for CASSLASLLRRNRDNTEAFF.

The rearrangement links TRBV4-2 to TRBJ2-6; 8 nucleotides line up with TRBD1. The ends lost 3 bases at V and 0 bases at J; junction bases unmatched: 16. Germline CDR1 and CDR2: LGHNA and YNFKEQ. The CDR3 consists of 21 residues. The CDR3 coding sequence is TGTGCCAGCAGCCATACCCAACGGGACAGGTTTTCTACCTCTGGGGCCAACGTCCTGACTTTC. Amino acids: CASSHTQRDRFSTSGANVLTF.

In this sample, this clonotype turned up a few times. This CDR3 reads CASSYALRQGRYGYTF. The DNA for the CDR3 is TGTGCCAGCAGTTACGCTTTGAGACAGGGACGCTATGGCTACACCTTC. The chain couples TRBV6-2 or TRBV6-3 to TRBJ1-2; 7 bases are a match to TRBD1. Germline V CDR1 and CDR2: MNHEY, SVGEGT. With 2 bases clipped from V and 4 bases from J, the junction kept 10 bases outside the gene matches. CDR3 length equals 16 residues.

There are a few counts of this clonotype. The V call is TRBV23-1, the J call TRBJ2-3, with D maybe TRBD1 (6 bases). TRBV23-1 is reported as an ORF; its role is uncertain. The CDR3 loop spans 16 amino acids. V lost 3 bases to trimming and J lost 1 base, with 14 bases between them. The CDR3 here is CASSHTGPSRTDTQYF. The CDR3 coding sequence is TGCGCCAGCAGTCACACAGGGCCCTCCCGCACAGATACGCAGTATTTT.

This clonotype turned up a few times. The CDR3 nucleotides are TGTGCCAGCAGTTTACGAGTGACAGGAGGTTCCCCTCTTGAGCAGTTCTTC. Its translation is CASSLRVTGGSPLEQFF. The chain combines TRBV12-3 or TRBV12-4 with TRBJ2-1; a weak D match, TRBD1 (6 bases). The CDR3 covers 17 residues. Trimming left V 2 bases short and J 9 bases short, with 23 bases between.

The rearrangement uses TRBV18 and TRBJ2-5; maybe TRBD1 (5 bases). With 8 bases removed from V and 6 bases from J, the gap between germline ends came to 16 bases. CDR3 length: 13 residues. CDR1 and CDR2 from the germline V gene are KGHSH and LQKENI. The CDR3 bases are TGTGCCAGCCGAAGACCAGGGCAACAGACCCAGTACTTC. Protein product: CASRRPGQQTQYF.

This clonotype was detected a few times. This chain joins TRBV18 and TRBJ2-4, with 13 bases fitting TRBD2. V lost 0 bases and J lost 4; bases outside the gene matches: 0. Germline V gene sequence: CDR1 KGHSH, CDR2 LQKENI. CDR3 length equals 16 residues. The CDR3 sequence: CASSPPGLAGKNIQYF. The CDR3 DNA sequence: TGTGCCAGCTCACCACCGGGACTAGCGGGGAAAAACATTCAGTACTTC.

This clonotype was seen a handful of times. The rearrangement joins TRBV3-2 to TRBJ2-6; TRBD2, as called in the table, went unchecked against the DNA. TRBV3-2 is flagged as a pseudogene. The CDR3 contains 21 residues. CDR3 protein: CASSQGGDGPTTLSGANVLTF. Written as DNA, the CDR3 is TGTGCCAGCAGCCAAGGAGGGGACGGACCTACCACCCTCTCTGGGGCCAACGTCCTGACTTTC.

The rearrangement uses TRBV7-3 and TRBJ2-2; 8 bases match TRBD1. The germline V gene has CDR1 SGHTA and CDR2 FQGTGA. This CDR3 region has 16 residues. V shed 1 base, J shed 4 bases, and the junction held 5 bases outside the gene matches. The CDR3 DNA sequence: TGTGCCAGCAGCTTAATATTTACAGGGGGCACCGGGGAGCTGTTTTTT. Translating it yields CASSLIFTGGTGELFF.

A few counts support this clonotype. The rearrangement uses TRBV3-1 and TRBJ2-7; tentative D call: TRBD1 (6 bases). CDR1 is LGHDT and CDR2 is YNNKEL in the germline V gene (reference sequence). The CDR3 length is 15 residues. V dropped 1 base and J dropped 0 bases, with 10 bases sitting between them. The CDR3 coding sequence is TGTGCCAGCAGCCAAGCAGGGGTCTCCTCCTACGAGCAGTACTTC. It specifies CASSQAGVSSYEQYF.

The V and J genes are TRBV29-1 and TRBJ2-5; TRBD2 aligns across 7 bases. The CDR3 covers 12 residues. The junction had 3 bases not matched to a gene; V was cut back by 4 bases and J by 4 bases. Germline lookup yields CDR1 SQVTM and CDR2 ANQGSEA. CDR3 sequence: CSVASGVETQYF. CDR3 nucleotides: TGCAGCGTTGCTAGCGGAGTAGAGACCCAGTACTTC.

At least ten counts were recorded for this clonotype. The chain couples TRBV20-1 to TRBJ2-3; tentative D call: TRBD2 (6 bases). The germline V gene has CDR1 DFQATT and CDR2 SNEGSKA (reference sequence). The CDR3 consists of 17 residues. Deletions cut 4 bases from V and 1 base from J, with 21 bases between. The CDR3 protein is CSAKPRGGTSGTDTQYF. CDR3 DNA sequence: TGCAGTGCTAAGCCCCGTGGGGGGACGTCTGGCACAGATACGCAGTATTTT.

The chain couples TRBV29-1 to TRBJ2-5; D not resolved. The CDR3 runs 14 residues. Trimming left V 0 bases short and J 3 bases short, with 11 bases between. Germline loops: CDR1 SQVTM, CDR2 ANQGSEA. CDR3 nucleotides: TGCAGCGTTGAAGAAGTCGCTCGGGAAGAGACCCAGTACTTC. This sequence encodes CSVEEVAREETQYF. Combining the CDR3 with reference TRBV29-1 and TRBJ2-5 gives the whole variable domain SAVISQKPSRDICQRGTSLTIQCQVDSQVTMMFWYRQQPGQSLTLIATANQGSEATYESGFVIDKFPISRPNLTFSTLTVSNMSPEDSSIYLCSVEEVAREETQYFGPGTRLLVL.

This clonotype was counted between two and nine times. J is TRBJ2-5 and V is TRBV18; D may be TRBD1 or TRBD2 (5 bases each). From germline, CDR1 is KGHSH and CDR2 LQKENI. V was trimmed by 2 bases and J by 5 bases, leaving 9 bases between them. This CDR3 is 13 amino acids long. CDR3 nucleotides: TGTGCCAGCTCACCAGGGACGCGGGAGACCCAGTACTTC. This sequence encodes CASSPGTRETQYF. Looking up the rest from reference TRBV18 and TRBJ2-5 gives the full variable domain: NAGVMQNPRHLVRRRGQEARLRCSPMKGHSHVYWYRQLPEEGLKFMVYLQKENIIDESGMPKERFSAEFPKEGPSILRIQQVVRGDSAAYFCASSPGTRETQYFGPGTRLLVL.

This clonotype was detected only a few times. This chain connects TRBV10-3 to TRBJ2-5; the match to TRBD2 covers 16 bases. This CDR3 spans 19 amino acids. The V segment lost 0 bases and the J segment 2 bases; nucleotides outside the gene matches: 6. The germline V gene has CDR1 ENHRY and CDR2 SYGVKD. The CDR3 DNA reads as TGTGCCATCAGTGAGTCGCCTCCGGGACTAGCGGGGGGGCAAGAGACCCAGTACTTC. Protein product: CAISESPPGLAGGQETQYF.

This chain uses TRBV4-3 with TRBJ1-1; D not certain. V lost 0 bases, J lost 0 bases, and 8 bases lay in between. This CDR3 contains 15 residues. CDR1 is LGHNA and CDR2 is YSLEER in the germline V gene. As DNA, the CDR3 is TGCGCCAGCAGCCAAGACACAGATTTGAACACTGAAGCTTTCTTT. As protein: CASSQDTDLNTEAFF.

This clonotype appeared a few times. This CDR3 reads CASSLPSDSYGYTF. The DNA of the CDR3 is TGTGCCAGCAGTCTACCATCGGACAGCTATGGCTACACCTTC. The chain employs TRBV12-3 or TRBV12-4 and TRBJ1-2; D might be TRBD1 (6 bases). The V gene lost 5 bases and the J gene lost 4 bases, with 14 bases spanning the gap. This CDR3 contains 14 residues.

This clonotype has just a few counts. The chain couples TRBV6-5 to TRBJ2-7, with D tentatively TRBD1 or TRBD2 (7 bases each). The ends were cut back, 8 bases at V and 2 bases at J, with 16 bases in the middle. The CDR3 totals 14 residues. Germline-derived CDR1 and CDR2 are MNHEY and SVGAGI. The DNA of the CDR3 is TGTGCCAGCGGGCCAGCGGGGACAGCCTACGAGCAGTACTTC. This codes for CASGPAGTAYEQYF.

This clonotype was counted between two and nine times. The rearrangement uses TRBV5-1 and TRBJ1-1; D unclear. Germline assignment: CDR1 SGHRS and CDR2 YFSETQ. This CDR3 comprises 14 residues. Trimming stripped 1 base from V and 5 bases from J, with 12 bases between. The CDR3 here is CASSLTARSTEAFF. The CDR3 nucleotides are TGCGCCAGCAGCTTGACAGCCCGGTCTACTGAAGCTTTCTTT.

V gene TRBV20-1 combines with J gene TRBJ2-1; no clear D gene. Deletions cut 2 bases from V and 4 bases from J, with 12 bases between. Germline V gives CDR1 DFQATT, CDR2 SNEGSKA (reference sequence). The CDR3 contains 14 residues. Here the CDR3 reads CSARSKGPYNEQFF. CDR3 in DNA: TGCAGTGCTAGATCAAAAGGGCCTTACAATGAGCAGTTCTTC.

Only a few counts were recorded for this clonotype. The chain has TRBV20-1 and TRBJ2-3, with TRBD2 identical over 8 bases. There are 14 residues in the CDR3. From germline, CDR1 is DFQATT and CDR2 SNEGSKA (reference sequence). V shed 3 bases and J 6 bases; nucleotides not matched to a gene: 8. This chain's CDR3 is CSARAAGAGDTQYF. The CDR3 nucleotides are TGCAGTGCTAGGGCAGCGGGGGCCGGGGATACGCAGTATTTT.

The rearrangement uses TRBV4-3 and TRBJ2-1, with TRBD1 matching 7 bases. The CDR3 consists of 15 residues. Germline V lookup: CDR1 LGHNA, CDR2 YSLEER. The V segment lost 0 bases and the J segment 7 bases; nucleotides outside the gene matches: 6. The CDR3 region has the DNA TGCGCCAGCAGCCAAGAGGGGACAGTTGGGAATGAGCAGTTCTTC. This sequence encodes CASSQEGTVGNEQFF.

In its sample, this clonotype was seen a few times. The genes are TRBV7-2 and TRBJ2-1, with D hard to call. Germline assignment: CDR1 SGHTA and CDR2 FQGNSA. The CDR3 contains 14 residues. The V end lost 3 bases, the J end lost 8 bases, and 14 bases lay between the germline ends. The chain's CDR3 is CASSFSPRGHEQFF. CDR3 DNA: TGTGCCAGCAGCTTCTCCCCACGCGGTCATGAGCAGTTCTTC.